This is a list of T cell receptor beta chains from one sample in a study of T cell repertoires and leukemia-associated antigens. TCRdb passed the 5' RACE reads through MiXCR, listing each CDR3 protein once. The sample has 11,000 to 15,000 distinct CDR3 sequences, over 30% seen once. These TCRs' antigens remain unknown. Sequencing used CD3+ T cells sorted from blood and cultured. Receptors were obtained from a female donor in good health. Each CDR3 is given with its conserved first and last residue. The D gene is left open where the match is weak. The size field is filled for only some rows; it gives once, few, many or a size class.

CSARYRAGDTVYF,TGCAGTGCTAGGTACAGGGCTGGAGACACAGTATATTTT,13,TRBJ1-3,.,.,TRBV20-1
CATSDRDRDPGTEQFF,TGTGCCACCAGTGATCGGGACAGGGACCCTGGTACTGAGCAGTTCTTC,16,TRBJ2-1,.,TRBD1,TRBV24-1
CATSDLRAKETQYF,TGTGCCACCAGTGATTTGCGGGCCAAAGAGACCCAGTACTTC,14,TRBJ2-5,few,.,TRBV24-1
CASSLDLAGGYNEQFF,TGTGCCAGCAGCTTAGACCTAGCGGGAGGATACAATGAGCAGTTCTTC,16,TRBJ2-1,medium-sized,TRBD2,TRBV11-2
CASHGGGTGWYTEAFF,TGTGCCAGCCATGGTGGAGGGACAGGGTGGTACACTGAAGCTTTCTTT,16,TRBJ1-1,medium-sized,TRBD1,TRBV27
CASSRLVGENTEVFF,TGCGCCAGTAGTCGCCTCGTCGGGGAAAACACTGAAGTTTTCTTT,15,TRBJ1-1,.,.,TRBV5-1
CASSLVAGELFF,TGTGCCAGCAGTTTAGTGGCCGGGGAGCTGTTTTTT,12,TRBJ2-2,medium-sized,.,TRBV12-3/TRBV12-4
CASSSGIRYIQPQHF,TGTGCCAGCAGCAGTGGTATCAGATATATTCAGCCCCAGCATTTT,15,TRBJ1-5,.,.,TRBV7-2
CASRQASEQFF,TGTGCCAGCAGGCAGGCTAGTGAGCAGTTCTTC,11,TRBJ2-1,many,.,TRBV28
CSARGGRELYEQYF,TGCAGTGCTAGAGGGGGGAGGGAGCTTTACGAGCAGTACTTC,14,TRBJ2-7,.,TRBD2,TRBV20-1
CASSLVLGTGDNEQFF,TGTGCCAGCAGTTTAGTCCTCGGGACAGGGGACAATGAGCAGTTCTTC,16,TRBJ2-1,medium-sized,TRBD1,TRBV28
CSVDTDTQYF,TGCAGCGTCGACACAGATACGCAGTATTTT,10,TRBJ2-3,.,.,TRBV29-1
CASSGIEDGQETQYF,TGCGCCAGCAGCGGCATCGAGGACGGCCAAGAGACCCAGTACTTC,15,TRBJ2-5,.,.,TRBV5-1
CSASSVLNQPQHF,TGCAGTGCTAGTTCGGTCCTCAATCAGCCCCAGCATTTT,13,TRBJ1-5,many,.,TRBV20-1
CASSLTGTIPNEQFF,TGTGCCAGCAGCTTAACCGGGACTATCCCTAATGAGCAGTTCTTC,15,TRBJ2-1,medium-sized,TRBD2,TRBV7-9
CASSQESRDYGRGEQFF,TGCGCCAGCAGCCAAGAGTCGCGGGACTACGGGCGGGGTGAGCAGTTCTTC,17,TRBJ2-1,.,TRBD2,TRBV4-3
CSARGLAGIAKNIQYF,TGCAGTGCTAGAGGCCTAGCGGGAATAGCCAAAAACATTCAGTACTTC,16,TRBJ2-4,.,TRBD2,TRBV20-1
CASSTEGLADITDTQYF,TGCGCCAGCAGTACCGAGGGACTAGCGGACATCACAGATACGCAGTATTTT,17,TRBJ2-3,once,TRBD2,TRBV5-1
CASSWTGTPNTGELFF,TGCGCCAGCAGCTGGACGGGGACACCGAACACCGGGGAGCTGTTTTTT,16,TRBJ2-2,few,.,TRBV5-1
CASRTGTSGEQYF,TGCGCCAGTAGAACCGGGACTAGCGGCGAGCAGTACTTC,13,TRBJ2-7,large,TRBD2,TRBV5-1
CASSLGGRNEQFF,TGTGCCAGCAGCTTAGGGGGAAGAAATGAGCAGTTCTTC,13,TRBJ2-1,many,.,TRBV11-2
CSASWSSSHF,TGTAGTGCTAGTTGGTCTTCCAGCCACTTT,10,TRBJ1-1,.,.,TRBV20-1
CASSQELPGGASTDTQYF,TGTGCCAGCAGCCAAGAACTCCCGGGAGGCGCTAGCACAGATACGCAGTATTTT,18,TRBJ2-3,.,TRBD2,TRBV3-1
CASSGVRAGELFF,TGTGCTAGCAGCGGAGTTCGGGCCGGGGAGCTGTTTTTT,13,TRBJ2-2,.,.,TRBV24-1
CSTGPLSYNEQFF,TGCAGCACTGGACCTCTCTCCTACAATGAGCAGTTCTTC,13,TRBJ2-1,few,.,TRBV29-1
CASSLGTGGPNTEAFF,TGTGCCAGCTCGCTAGGGACAGGGGGCCCGAACACTGAAGCTTTCTTT,16,TRBJ1-1,few,TRBD1,TRBV18
CSAESLAGPLYTQYF,TGCAGTGCTGAATCCCTAGCGGGCCCTCTCTATACGCAGTATTTT,15,TRBJ2-3,.,TRBD2,TRBV20-1
CSVEKGLSGGNTQYF,TGCAGCGTAGAAAAGGGCTTGTCAGGGGGAAATACGCAGTATTTT,15,TRBJ2-3,.,TRBD1,TRBV29-1
CASSFKRAPPYEQYF,TGTGCCAGCAGCTTCAAGCGGGCGCCTCCCTACGAGCAGTACTTC,15,TRBJ2-7,medium-sized,.,TRBV7-3
CASSLAPASATQYF,TGTGCCAGCAGCTTGGCCCCGGCGTCAGCTACGCAGTATTTT,14,TRBJ2-3,many,.,TRBV5-5
CASSLEDTRSGANVLTF,TGTGCCAGCAGCTTAGAGGACACTCGCTCTGGGGCCAACGTCCTGACTTTC,17,TRBJ2-6,.,.,TRBV7-2
CASSLTVGYAYEQYF,TGTGCCAGCAGCTTGACGGTTGGTTACGCCTACGAGCAGTACTTC,15,TRBJ2-7,medium-sized,.,TRBV5-5
CASSPTLGLARPRDYEQYF,TGTGCCAGCAGCCCTACACTCGGACTAGCGCGGCCACGGGACTACGAGCAGTACTTC,19,TRBJ2-7,medium-sized,TRBD2,TRBV7-6
CASSTPGLAVYGQFF,TGTGCCAGCAGCACTCCGGGACTAGCGGTATACGGGCAGTTCTTC,15,TRBJ2-1,medium-sized,TRBD2,TRBV12-3/TRBV12-4
CASHTRGPFPKFF,TGTGCCAGCCACACCAGGGGGCCTTTCCCTAAGTTCTTC,13,TRBJ2-1,.,TRBD1,TRBV5-6
CASSFSPDTQYF,TGTGCCAGCAGTTTCAGTCCAGATACGCAGTATTTT,12,TRBJ2-3,medium-sized,.,TRBV27
CASSRGADVYNEQFF,TGTGCCAGCAGCCGCGGGGCGGATGTCTACAATGAGCAGTTCTTC,15,TRBJ2-1,medium-sized,.,TRBV7-3
CASSLRQLYNEQFF,TGTGCCAGCAGTCTGCGGCAACTCTACAACGAGCAGTTCTTC,14,TRBJ2-1,.,.,TRBV28
CASSQDPRDYLKADTQYF,TGTGCCAGCAGCCAAGACCCACGGGACTACCTTAAGGCAGATACGCAGTATTTT,18,TRBJ2-3,many,TRBD2,TRBV3-1
CSIIAEIYNPGEQFF,TGCAGCATTATTGCCGAGATCTACAACCCCGGTGAGCAGTTCTTC,15,TRBJ2-1,.,.,TRBV29-1
CASSPRGSGVKGSYEQYF,TGTGCCAGCAGCCCCCGCGGTAGCGGAGTTAAAGGTTCCTACGAGCAGTACTTC,18,TRBJ2-7,many,.,TRBV3-1
CASSYGGTVVYEQYF,TGTGCCAGCAGTTACGGCGGGACAGTAGTTTACGAGCAGTACTTC,15,TRBJ2-7,many,.,TRBV6-6
CASSQDTGANVLTF,TGCGCCAGCAGCCAAGATACCGGGGCCAACGTCCTGACTTTC,14,TRBJ2-6,many,.,TRBV4-3
CASSLYGTSHSYEQYF,TGTGCCAGCAGCTTATACGGGACTAGCCATTCCTACGAGCAGTACTTC,16,TRBJ2-7,.,TRBD2,TRBV7-2
CASSLEPLLLGGGYTF,TGTGCCAGCAGCTTAGAGCCCCTTTTACTTGGGGGTGGCTACACCTTC,16,TRBJ1-2,few,.,TRBV7-9
CASSQVPGNTEAFF,TGCGCCAGCAGTCAAGTTCCTGGTAACACTGAAGCTTTCTTT,14,TRBJ1-1,.,.,TRBV4-1
CASSSSGITYEQYF,TGTGCCAGCAGCTCTAGCGGGATTACCTACGAGCAGTACTTC,14,TRBJ2-7,medium-sized,TRBD2,TRBV7-9
CAGSSAGTSGNEQFF,TGCGCCGGCAGCTCAGCCGGGACCAGCGGCAATGAGCAGTTCTTC,15,TRBJ2-1,.,.,TRBV5-1
CASTTGSSYNSPLHF,TGTGCCAGCACGACAGGGAGCTCCTATAATTCACCCCTCCACTTT,15,TRBJ1-6,.,TRBD1,TRBV6-6
CASSAGAGGVSNQPQHF,TGTGCCAGCAGCGCTGGGGCAGGGGGGGTTAGCAATCAGCCCCAGCATTTT,17,TRBJ1-5,medium-sized,TRBD1,TRBV9
CASSLRTSSTDTQYF,TGTGCCAGCAGTCTGCGAACCTCTAGCACAGATACGCAGTATTTT,15,TRBJ2-3,many,.,TRBV28
CATGPEGGLAREQFF,TGTGCCACCGGGCCCGAGGGGGGACTAGCTCGTGAGCAGTTCTTC,15,TRBJ2-1,medium-sized,TRBD2,TRBV24-1
CSAIDKETQYF,TGCAGTGCTATTGATAAAGAGACCCAGTACTTC,11,TRBJ2-5,.,.,TRBV20-1